This TCR beta chain was identified during a study of blood T cell repertoires in COVID-19. TCRdb's copy holds only in-frame clones and misses some; the assay was immunoSEQ multiplex PCR. The repertoire holds about 200,000 clones, with 89% as singletons. V was pared by 6 bases and J by 5 bases, with 17 bases between. CDR1 and CDR2 (germline): SGHDT, YYEEEE. The CDR3 has 14 amino acids. The sequence was collected from a man aged 60-69 years who had recovered from COVID-19. The V call is TRBV5-6, the J call TRBJ1-2; D is unclear. Sequencing input: peripheral blood. CDR3 in DNA: TGTGCCAGCACCGAACAGTTCGTAAGATATGGCTACACCTTC. Translated: CASTEQFVRYGYTF.